The entry that follows covers one TCR beta chain sequence. The sample belongs to a study of blood T cell repertoires in COVID-19. Germline-derived CDR1 and CDR2 are MNHEY and SMNVEV (reference sequence). V was pared by 6 bases and J by 2 bases, with 3 bases of the junction left unmatched. The length of the CDR3 is 14 residues. The table came from immunoSEQ multiplex PCR; TCRdb's copy has only in-frame clones and leaves some out. The sample yields approximately 180,000 clones, 70% to 90% seen once. The TCR sequence derives from a man aged 55 to 70 with acute or convalescent COVID-19. The chain has TRBV27 and TRBJ2-1; 8 positions match TRBD2. Sample: peripheral blood. The CDR3 here is CASSRGGPYNEQFF. The CDR3 DNA reads as TGTGCCAGCAGCCGGGGGGGGCCCTACAATGAGCAGTTCTTC.